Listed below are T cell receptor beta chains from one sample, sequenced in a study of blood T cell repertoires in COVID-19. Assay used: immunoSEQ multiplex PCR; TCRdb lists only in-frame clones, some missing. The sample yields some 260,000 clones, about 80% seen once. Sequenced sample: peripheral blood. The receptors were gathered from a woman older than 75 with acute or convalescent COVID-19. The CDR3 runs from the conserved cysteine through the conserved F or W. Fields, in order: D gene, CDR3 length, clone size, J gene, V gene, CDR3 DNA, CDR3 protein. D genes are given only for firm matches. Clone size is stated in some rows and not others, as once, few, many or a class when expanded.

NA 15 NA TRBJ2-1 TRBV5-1 TGCGCCAGCAGTGGGCGCCTTAGCTCCTACAATGAGCAGTTCTTC CASSGRLSSYNEQFF
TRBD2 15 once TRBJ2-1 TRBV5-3 TGTGCCAGAAGCTCTAGCGGGGGCCTGTACAATGAGCAGTTCTTC CARSSSGGLYNEQFF
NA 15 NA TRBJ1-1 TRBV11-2 TGTGCCAGCAGCTCCTGGGACACCCGGAACACTGAAGCTTTCTTT CASSSWDTRNTEAFF
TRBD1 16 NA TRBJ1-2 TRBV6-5 TGTGCCAGCAGTTACTCGGGAATGACAGGGGTCCTAAGCTACACCTTC CASSYSGMTGVLSYTF
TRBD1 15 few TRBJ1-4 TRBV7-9 TGTGCCAGCAGCCCAACAGGGGGACCCGATGAAAAACTGTTTTTT CASSPTGGPDEKLFF
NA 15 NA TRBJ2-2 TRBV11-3 TGTGCCAGCAGCCCAAATCAAGGGGTGGCCGGGGAGCTGTTTTTT CASSPNQGVAGELFF
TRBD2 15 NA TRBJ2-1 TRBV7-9 TGTGCCAGCAGCAGGACTAGCGGGGGGACCAATGAGCAGTTCTTC CASSRTSGGTNEQFF
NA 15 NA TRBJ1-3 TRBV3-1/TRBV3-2 TGTGCCAGCAGCCAAATTGGGGGGATTGGAAACACCATATATTTT CASSQIGGIGNTIYF
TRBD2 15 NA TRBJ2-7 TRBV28 TGTGCCAGCAGTCCCTGGAGCGGGAGTAGGTACGAGCAGTACTTC CASSPWSGSRYEQYF
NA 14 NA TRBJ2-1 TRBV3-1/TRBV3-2 TGTGCCAGCAGCCAAGGGCGGGTATTAGGTGAGCAGTTCTTC CASSQGRVLGEQFF
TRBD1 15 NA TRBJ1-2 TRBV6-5 TGTGCCAGCCTGTTCAGTCAGGGGGCAGGATCGGGCTACACCTTC CASLFSQGAGSGYTF
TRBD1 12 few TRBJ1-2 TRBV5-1 TGCGCCAGCAGCACGGACAGGGATGGCTACACCTTC CASSTDRDGYTF
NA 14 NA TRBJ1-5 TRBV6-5 TGTGCCAGCAGCCCCGGGGGTAACAATCAGCCCCAGCATTTT CASSPGGNNQPQHF
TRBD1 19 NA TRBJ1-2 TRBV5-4 TGTGCCAGCAGCTTGTTTATAGGGGGCACACTCCCCTCCGCCTATGGCTACACCTTC CASSLFIGGTLPSAYGYTF
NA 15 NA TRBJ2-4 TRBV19 TGTGCCAGTAGTTCAAGCGAGGGCCTCGGGAACATTCAGTACTTC CASSSSEGLGNIQYF
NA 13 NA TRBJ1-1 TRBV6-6 TGTGCCAGCAGTTATGGCGGGGGGACTGAAGCTTTCTTT CASSYGGGTEAFF